The clone carrying this TCR beta chain has just one count. The antigen remains undetermined. The sample originates from a study of T cell responses to AZD1222 COVID-19 vaccine. The assay was immunoSEQ multiplex PCR, and TCRdb's table has in-frame clones only and misses some. This table holds over 150,000 clones, about 88% found once. With 1 base clipped from V and 5 bases from J, the junction kept 4 bases outside the gene matches. This CDR3 comprises 15 residues. The germline V gene encodes CDR1 SGHVS and CDR2 FNYEAQ. Overall study findings and caveats: Nearly half of spike-specific TCRs reportedly target variant regions that are unmutated in the B.1.351 and B.1.1.7 variants. Donors skewed white British and female; clonal diversity was possibly underestimated.

The receptor was derived from an adult in good health. V gene TRBV7-6 combines with J gene TRBJ2-7; 11 nucleotides match TRBD1. This material consisted of peripheral blood, taken on day 0 of AZD1222 vaccination. The CDR3 here is CASSLGTGGINEQYF. CDR3 nucleotides: TGTGCCAGCAGCTTAGGGACAGGGGGCATAAACGAGCAGTACTTC.